The 25 T cell receptor beta chains in this list originate from one sample, sequenced in a study of control samples from healthy donors and cancer patients. Generated by immunoSEQ multiplex PCR, the TCRdb table keeps only in-frame clones and is missing some. Of some 140,000 clones in the sample, 85% to 95% were seen once. The material sequenced was blood. These receptors were obtained from a man aged 40-49 years in good health.

This chain connects TRBV28 to TRBJ1-1, with D unclear. The CDR3 length is 16 residues. Germline CDR1 MDHEN, CDR2 SYDVKM. The ends were cut back, 1 base at V and 0 bases at J, with 12 bases in the middle. The CDR3 DNA sequence: TGTGCCAGCAGTTTATATTTCGCCTCGGTGAACACTGAAGCTTTCTTT. This sequence encodes CASSLYFASVNTEAFF.

The chain joins TRBV18 to TRBJ1-6; D is ambiguous. The germline V gene has CDR1 KGHSH and CDR2 LQKENI. V was clipped by 3 bases and J by 6 bases, with 6 bases between them. The CDR3 is 13 amino acids. The CDR3 DNA reads TGTGCCAGCTCACCGGACGTTAATTCACCCCTCCACTTT. This encodes CASSPDVNSPLHF.

The CDR3, as DNA: TGTGCCAGTAGTATAGATAGGACAGCCGCCAAAAACATTCAGTACTTC. Translating it yields CASSIDRTAAKNIQYF. This chain uses TRBV19 with TRBJ2-4; a weak D match, TRBD1 (6 bases). Germline V gene sequence: CDR1 LNHDA, CDR2 SQIVND (reference sequence). Trimming pared 0 bases from V and 1 base from J, leaving 10 bases between. The CDR3 runs 16 residues. The entire variable domain, with the rest obtained from reference TRBV19 and TRBJ2-4, is as follows: DGGITQSPKYLFRKEGQNVTLSCEQNLNHDAMYWYRQDPGQGLRLIYYSQIVNDFQKGDIAEGYSVSREKKESFPLTVTSAQKNPTAFYLCASSIDRTAAKNIQYFGAGTRLSVL.

This clone was picked up one time. J is TRBJ2-1 and V is TRBV19, with TRBD2 matching over 11 bases. The ends lost 5 bases at V and 7 bases at J; junction bases unmatched: 7. CDR3 length: 15 residues. CDR1 and CDR2 from the germline V gene are LNHDA and SQIVND (reference sequence). The CDR3 is CASSRLAGRSNEQFF. In nucleotides, the CDR3 is TGTGCCAGTAGTCGACTAGCGGGGAGGAGTAATGAGCAGTTCTTC. Variable domain in full (rest from reference TRBV19 and TRBJ2-1): DGGITQSPKYLFRKEGQNVTLSCEQNLNHDAMYWYRQDPGQGLRLIYYSQIVNDFQKGDIAEGYSVSREKKESFPLTVTSAQKNPTAFYLCASSRLAGRSNEQFFGPGTRLTVL.

The rearrangement uses TRBV7-9 and TRBJ2-3; 13 bases align to TRBD2. Unmatched junction bases numbered 8, after V lost 5 bases and J lost 0 bases. Germline V gives CDR1 SEHNR, CDR2 FQNEAQ (reference sequence). The CDR3 length is 18 residues. The CDR3 coding sequence is TGTGCCAGCAGCACGGGACTAGCGGGGCGTTCTAGCACAGATACGCAGTATTTT. Its protein product is CASSTGLAGRSSTDTQYF.

The chain has TRBV29-1 and TRBJ1-2, with TRBD1 matching over 8 bases. The CDR3 covers 12 residues. V gave up 6 bases and J gave up 7 bases; unmatched junction bases: 7. Germline CDR1 reads SQVTM; CDR2 reads ANQGSEA. DNA for the CDR3: TGCAGCGTACTGGGACAGGTTGGTGGCTACACCTTC. Translating it yields CSVLGQVGGYTF. Using reference TRBV29-1 and TRBJ1-2 for the parts outside the CDR3, the full variable domain is SAVISQKPSRDICQRGTSLTIQCQVDSQVTMMFWYRQQPGQSLTLIATANQGSEATYESGFVIDKFPISRPNLTFSTLTVSNMSPEDSSIYLCSVLGQVGGYTFGSGTRLTVV.

The gene calls are TRBV7-9 and TRBJ2-3; TRBD2 is a possible D gene (6 bases). CDR3 length: 17 amino acids. Germline lookup yields CDR1 SEHNR and CDR2 FQNEAQ (reference sequence). V lost 0 bases to trimming and J lost 4 bases, with 17 bases between them. The CDR3, as DNA: TGTGCCAGCAGCTTAGCTCGAGGGACGGGGGTGGCAGATACGCAGTATTTT. Its translation is CASSLARGTGVADTQYF.

This sequence joins TRBV2 and TRBJ1-5; TRBD1 is a possible D gene (6 bases). Trimming shortened V by 3 bases and J by 4 bases, and 13 bases separated the two germline ends. The length of the CDR3 is 15 residues. Per germline, CDR1 SNHLY and CDR2 FYNNEI. CDR3 DNA: TGTGCCAGCAGTGAGACGGGGAGGGGGAATCAGCCCCAGCATTTT. Residues: CASSETGRGNQPQHF. Combining the CDR3 with reference TRBV2 and TRBJ1-5 gives the whole variable domain EPEVTQTPSHQVTQMGQEVILRCVPISNHLYFYWYRQILGQKVEFLVSFYNNEISEKSEIFDDQFSVERPDGSNFTLKIRSTKLEDSAMYFCASSETGRGNQPQHFGDGTRLSIL.

The gene calls are TRBV11-2 and TRBJ2-7; the D gene is possibly TRBD1 (5 bases). The V end lost 6 bases, the J end lost 1 base, and 16 bases lay between the germline ends. The CDR3 length is 15 residues. The germline V gene has CDR1 SGHAT and CDR2 FQNNGV. The CDR3 is CASSPGWGGSYEQYF. CDR3 bases: TGTGCCAGCAGTCCTGGGTGGGGCGGTTCCTACGAGCAGTACTTC.

The J gene is TRBJ1-2, the V gene TRBV6-2 or TRBV6-3; 9 nucleotides align to TRBD1. Trimming removed 5 bases from V and 8 bases from J; junction bases left unmatched: 15. Germline lookup yields CDR1 MNHEY and CDR2 SVGEGT. This CDR3 spans 16 amino acids. Here the CDR3 reads CASSPPYGTGSGGYTF. Written as DNA, the CDR3 is TGTGCCAGCAGTCCCCCTTACGGGACAGGGTCGGGCGGCTACACCTTC.

This rearrangement joins TRBV15 to TRBJ1-4, with a tentative D call TRBD1 (6 bases). Trimming shortened V by 6 bases and J by 5 bases, and 19 bases separated the two germline ends. Germline loops: CDR1 LNHNV, CDR2 YYDKDF (reference sequence). This CDR3 comprises 16 residues. The CDR3 is CATRNSKGGFNEKLFF. CDR3 sequence (DNA): TGTGCCACCAGAAACTCAAAGGGGGGTTTCAATGAAAAACTGTTTTTT.

The CDR3 DNA reads TGCAGCGTTCTAACGGGAACGGGCACCGGGGAGCTGTTTTTT. Translating gives CSVLTGTGTGELFF. The genes are TRBV29-1 and TRBJ2-2; weak D call: TRBD2 (5 bases). Looked up from germline, CDR1 is SQVTM and CDR2 is ANQGSEA. The CDR3 contains 14 residues. Trimming cost V 5 bases and J 4 bases, with 14 bases left between them.

This chain links TRBV19 with TRBJ1-1; tentatively, D is TRBD1 (5 bases). The V gene's germline CDR1 is LNHDA and CDR2 SQIVND (reference sequence). The CDR3 is made up of 13 amino acids. Trimming left V 7 bases short and J 5 bases short, with 14 bases between. The CDR3 nucleotides read TGTGCCAGTACCCTCGGGGGGAGAACTGAAGCTTTCTTT. Translating it yields CASTLGGRTEAFF.

The chain carries TRBV28 and TRBJ1-2; D possibly corresponds to TRBD1 (5 bases). The germline V gene encodes CDR1 MDHEN and CDR2 SYDVKM. Trimming stripped 5 bases from V and 8 bases from J, with 18 bases between. This CDR3 has 14 amino acids. In nucleotides, the CDR3 is TGTGCCAGCAGTCCCAGCGCAGGGTACATAGGCTACACCTTC. Its protein product is CASSPSAGYIGYTF.

The chain combines TRBV27 with TRBJ2-3; 8 bases agree with TRBD2. Germline lookup yields CDR1 MNHEY and CDR2 SMNVEV (reference sequence). There are 15 residues in the CDR3. Unmatched junction bases numbered 6, after V lost 6 bases and J lost 1 base. This CDR3 reads CASSHTSGRTDTQYF. CDR3 in DNA: TGTGCCAGCAGCCATACTAGCGGCCGCACAGATACGCAGTATTTT.

This chain connects TRBV2 to TRBJ1-1; D possibly corresponds to TRBD1 (5 bases). V was clipped by 3 bases and J by 5 bases, with 13 bases between them. This CDR3 is built from 14 residues. Per germline, CDR1 SNHLY and CDR2 FYNNEI. The CDR3 DNA follows: TGTGCCAGCAGTGACCGTGGGGCGAGGACTGAAGCTTTCTTT. Translated: CASSDRGARTEAFF.

This chain links TRBV27 with TRBJ1-1, with D maybe TRBD1 (6 bases). The germline CDR1 and CDR2 sequences are MNHEY and SMNVEV (reference sequence). This CDR3 contains 17 residues. With 3 bases removed from V and 1 base from J, the gap between germline ends came to 18 bases. In nucleotides, the CDR3 is TGTGCCAGCAGTTTCATTGCAGGGGCCACCCCGAACACTGAAGCTTTCTTT. Amino acids: CASSFIAGATPNTEAFF.

This clone occurred once. This chain links TRBV7-9 with TRBJ2-7; TRBD2 matches 11 bases. The CDR3 runs to 15 residues. V was clipped by 1 base and J by 2 bases; unmatched bases: 1. Germline loops: CDR1 SEHNR, CDR2 FQNEAQ (reference sequence). CDR3 coding DNA: TGTGCCAGCAGCTTAGTGACTAGCGGGACCTACGAGCAGTACTTC. Its protein is CASSLVTSGTYEQYF.

The chain employs TRBV15 and TRBJ1-1, with 7 bases lining up with TRBD1. V shed 4 bases, J shed 4 bases, and the junction held 6 bases outside the gene matches. The germline V gene has CDR1 LNHNV and CDR2 YYDKDF (reference sequence). This CDR3 has 14 amino acids. CDR3 sequence reads: CATSIGRQGTEAFF. CDR3 bases: TGTGCCACCAGCATCGGCAGACAGGGCACTGAAGCTTTCTTT.

The rearrangement links TRBV18 to TRBJ1-5; TRBD1 matches at 11 bases. Germline V gives CDR1 KGHSH, CDR2 LQKENI. The CDR3 runs 14 residues. Trimming cost V 4 bases and J 7 bases; bases outside gene matches: 3. CDR3 coding DNA: TGTGCCAGCTCACACGGGACAGGGGGGCAGCCCCAGCATTTT. The encoded protein is CASSHGTGGQPQHF.

The J gene is TRBJ1-5, the V gene TRBV7-2; weak D call: TRBD1 (5 bases). Trimming took 1 base from V and 4 from J, leaving 11 bases between them. This CDR3 has 15 amino acids. Germline CDR1 SGHTA, CDR2 FQGNSA. Here the CDR3 DNA reads TGTGCCAGCAGCTTAGGGGTAGGGGCAAATCAGCCCCAGCATTTT. Translated, it gives CASSLGVGANQPQHF.

The chain carries TRBV5-6 and TRBJ2-7; a weak D match, TRBD1 (5 bases). Germline CDR1 and CDR2: SGHDT and YYEEEE. Trimming stripped 1 base from V and 3 bases from J, with 17 bases between. The length of the CDR3 is 16 residues. Written as DNA, the CDR3 is TGTGCCAGCAGCTTGTTTGGGAACAGGTTGGACTACGAGCAGTACTTC. This translates into CASSLFGNRLDYEQYF.

The chain has TRBV11-3 and TRBJ2-1; D tentatively fits TRBD1 or TRBD2 (5 bases each). Per the germline V gene, CDR1 is SGHNT and CDR2 is YENEEA. Trimming removed 5 bases at V and 7 bases at J, with 18 bases between. The CDR3 has 15 residues. CDR3 nucleotide sequence: TGTGCCAGCAGCGCCCGAGGGGACGGGTCGAATGAGCAGTTCTTC. It codes for CASSARGDGSNEQFF.

This sequence joins TRBV6-5 and TRBJ2-4; weak D call: TRBD2 (5 bases). The CDR3 totals 15 residues. V was trimmed by 2 bases and J by 3 bases, leaving 11 bases between them. The germline CDR1 and CDR2 sequences are MNHEY and SVGAGI. The CDR3 DNA reads as TGTGCCAGCAGTTACGGCGAGGGTGGCAAAAACATTCAGTACTTC. Protein sequence: CASSYGEGGKNIQYF.

V usage is TRBV27 and J usage is TRBJ2-7; D tentatively fits TRBD1 or TRBD2 (5 bases each). V was clipped by 4 bases and J by 7 bases, with 20 bases between them. CDR1 and CDR2 (germline): MNHEY, SMNVEV (reference sequence). CDR3 length equals 15 residues. The CDR3 here is CASSSPFRDGGEQYF. CDR3 DNA: TGTGCCAGCAGTTCACCGTTTCGGGACGGCGGAGAGCAGTACTTC.